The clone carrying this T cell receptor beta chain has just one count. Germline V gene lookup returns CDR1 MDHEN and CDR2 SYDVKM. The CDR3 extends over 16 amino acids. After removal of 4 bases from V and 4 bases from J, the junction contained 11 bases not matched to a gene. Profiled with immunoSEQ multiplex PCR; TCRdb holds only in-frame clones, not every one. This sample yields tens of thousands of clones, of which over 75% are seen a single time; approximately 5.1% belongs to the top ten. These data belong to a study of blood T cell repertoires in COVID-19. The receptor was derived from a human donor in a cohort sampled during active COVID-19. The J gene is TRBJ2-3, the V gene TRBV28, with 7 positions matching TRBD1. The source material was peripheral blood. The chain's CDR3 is CASSSGGVKGADTQYF. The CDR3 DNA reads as TGTGCCAGCAGTTCAGGGGGAGTTAAGGGCGCAGATACGCAGTATTTT.